These T cell receptor beta chains were read from a single sample in a study of cytomegalovirus exposure and HLA in healthy donors. Data came from immunoSEQ multiplex PCR; TCRdb stores just in-frame clones and leaves some out. The sample contains about 190,000 clones, roughly four fifths of which appear only once. Source material: PBMCs. The receptor source for this set is a woman aged 25 to 39 in good health and CMV-seropositive. Each CDR3 is given with its conserved first and last residue.

J gene,V gene,CDR3 protein
TRBJ2-7,TRBV4-1,CASSPPPPMSSYEQYF
TRBJ2-5,TRBV4-1,CASSQDRGKETQYF
TRBJ2-7,TRBV29-1,CSVEEPSGLSYEQYF
TRBJ2-6,TRBV7-9,CASSGGSGTGSRGANVLTF
TRBJ2-1,TRBV19,CASSIDTYNEQFF
TRBJ2-5,TRBV5-4,CASSQKPHGSVETQYF
TRBJ2-1,TRBV27,CASSPPTSLIENEQFF
TRBJ2-7,TRBV11-2,CASSLEPAGGADEQYF
TRBJ2-1,TRBV27,CASSSLARADEQFF
TRBJ1-1,TRBV27,CASRKTGNTEAFF
TRBJ2-7,TRBV10-2,CASSESGTSGAEQYF
TRBJ2-3,TRBV28,CASTLGTGEFTARTQYF
TRBJ2-5,TRBV27,CASRDSLEETQYF
TRBJ2-3,TRBV19,CASSIAYTDTQYF
TRBJ1-1,TRBV19,CASSPGPGAEAFF
TRBJ2-3,TRBV7-8,CASSPGGLAGTDTQYF
TRBJ2-7,TRBV28,CASSPDQRAYEQYF
TRBJ1-2,TRBV5-1,CASSPEGGGFYGYTF
TRBJ2-7,TRBV5-1,CASSLGWQGNSYEQYF
TRBJ1-1,TRBV6-5,CASTLGAGTEAFF
TRBJ2-7,TRBV5-8,CASSFVTYEQYF
TRBJ2-5,TRBV28,CASSPRLLPGEQYF
TRBJ1-1,TRBV5-6,CASSLVGGRTEAFF
TRBJ2-2,TRBV6-6,CASSYSRDRGPGELFF
TRBJ2-5,TRBV28,CASRGDSETQYF
TRBJ1-2,TRBV5-6,CASSLGGTGIYAGGYTF
TRBJ2-1,TRBV7-9,CASTSSGSGNEQFF
TRBJ1-1,TRBV6-1,CASSSEWNTEAFF
TRBJ1-1,TRBV7-9,CASSPRTGRNTEAFF
TRBJ2-7,TRBV5-6,CASSYTGQGEYEQYF
TRBJ1-2,TRBV19,CASSVTGAYGYTF
TRBJ1-2,TRBV19,CASRVAGNQGYTF
TRBJ2-3,TRBV7-9,CASSSPGTSRDTQYF
TRBJ1-3,TRBV6-1,CASTSDRDNTIYF
TRBJ2-4,TRBV5-1,CASSLADRGDIQYF
TRBJ2-1,TRBV10-3,CAISESGRGLSRDEQFF
TRBJ2-7,TRBV6-5,CASRKDRAGGYEQYF
TRBJ2-1,TRBV6-1,CASSPSGSYNEQFF
TRBJ2-7,TRBV6-6,CASSYSGRYEQYF
TRBJ1-1,TRBV6-5,CASSRDRVWAEAFF
TRBJ1-4,TRBV11-2,CASSFGGRFNEKLFF
TRBJ2-7,TRBV28,CASSLGAGGLNYEQYF
TRBJ2-3,TRBV2,CASSVQGVGTDTQYF
TRBJ2-7,TRBV27,CASSLTSGRAGEQYF
TRBJ2-1,TRBV27,CASTTAAGNEQFF
TRBJ2-1,TRBV11-3,CASSLSSSGSSYNEQFF
TRBJ2-5,TRBV11-2,CASSLKTGGETQYF
TRBJ2-7,TRBV28,CASRPQGLSYEQYF
TRBJ1-2,TRBV7-2,CASSLDSLSGYTF
TRBJ1-5,TRBV6-5,CASRSRTVLDQPQHF